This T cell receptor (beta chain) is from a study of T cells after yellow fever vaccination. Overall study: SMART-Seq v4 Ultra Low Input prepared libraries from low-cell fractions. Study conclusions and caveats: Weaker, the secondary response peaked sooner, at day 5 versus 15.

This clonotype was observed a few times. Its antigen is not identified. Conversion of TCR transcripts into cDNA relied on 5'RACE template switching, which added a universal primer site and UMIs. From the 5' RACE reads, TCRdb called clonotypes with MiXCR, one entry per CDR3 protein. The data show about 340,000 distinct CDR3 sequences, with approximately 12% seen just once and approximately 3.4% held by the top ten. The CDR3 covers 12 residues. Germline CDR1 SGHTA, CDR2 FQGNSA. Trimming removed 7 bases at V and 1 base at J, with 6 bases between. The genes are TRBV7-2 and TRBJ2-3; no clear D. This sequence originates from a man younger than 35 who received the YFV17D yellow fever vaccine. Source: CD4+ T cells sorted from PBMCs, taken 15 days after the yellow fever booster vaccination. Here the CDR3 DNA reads TGTGCCAGCACCACTGGCACAGATACGCAGTATTTT. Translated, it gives CASTTGTDTQYF.